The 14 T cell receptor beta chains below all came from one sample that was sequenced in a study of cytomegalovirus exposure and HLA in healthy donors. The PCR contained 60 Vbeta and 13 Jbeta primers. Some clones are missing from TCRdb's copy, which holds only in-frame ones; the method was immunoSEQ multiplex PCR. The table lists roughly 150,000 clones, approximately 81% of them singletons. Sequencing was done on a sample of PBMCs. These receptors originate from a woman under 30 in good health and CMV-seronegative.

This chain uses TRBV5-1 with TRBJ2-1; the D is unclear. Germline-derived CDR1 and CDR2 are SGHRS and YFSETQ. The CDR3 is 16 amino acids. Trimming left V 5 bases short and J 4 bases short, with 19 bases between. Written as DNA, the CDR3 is TGCGCCAGCAGGGCGGCCTTCTATCCTTATTACAATGAGCAGTTCTTC. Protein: CASRAAFYPYYNEQFF.

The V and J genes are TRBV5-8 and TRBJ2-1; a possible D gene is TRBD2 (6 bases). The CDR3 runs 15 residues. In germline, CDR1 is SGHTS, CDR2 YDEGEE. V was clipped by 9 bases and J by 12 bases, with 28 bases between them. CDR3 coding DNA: TGTGCCACGCCGCCTCCCGGGCCCTCGACCGGGGGGCAGTTCTTC. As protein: CATPPPGPSTGGQFF.

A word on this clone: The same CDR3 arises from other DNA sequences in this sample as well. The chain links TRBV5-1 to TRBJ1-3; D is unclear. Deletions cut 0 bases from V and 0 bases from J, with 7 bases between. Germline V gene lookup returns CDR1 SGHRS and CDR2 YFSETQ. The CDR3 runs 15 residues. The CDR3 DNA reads TGCGCCAGCAGCTTGGTGCCGGGCTCTGGAAACACCATATATTTT. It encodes CASSLVPGSGNTIYF.

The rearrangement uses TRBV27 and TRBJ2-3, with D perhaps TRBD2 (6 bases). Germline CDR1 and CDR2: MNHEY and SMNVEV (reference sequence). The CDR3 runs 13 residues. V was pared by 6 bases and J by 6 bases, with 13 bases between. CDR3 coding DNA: TGTGCCAGCAGACCTATTGGGAGGGATACGCAGTATTTT. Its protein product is CASRPIGRDTQYF.

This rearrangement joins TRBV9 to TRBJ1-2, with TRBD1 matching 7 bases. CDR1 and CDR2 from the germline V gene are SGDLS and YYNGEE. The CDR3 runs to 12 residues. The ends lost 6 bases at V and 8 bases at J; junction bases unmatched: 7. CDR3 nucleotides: TGTGCCAGCACCGGGACAGCAGAAGGCTACACCTTC. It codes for CASTGTAEGYTF.

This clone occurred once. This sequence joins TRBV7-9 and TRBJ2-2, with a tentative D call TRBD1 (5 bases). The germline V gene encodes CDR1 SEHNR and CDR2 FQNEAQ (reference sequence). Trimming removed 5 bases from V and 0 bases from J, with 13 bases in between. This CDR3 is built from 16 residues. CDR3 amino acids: CASSLRAAANTGELFF. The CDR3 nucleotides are TGTGCCAGCAGCCTCAGGGCCGCCGCGAACACCGGGGAGCTGTTTTTT.

CDR3 coding DNA: TGTGCCAGCAGCTTGACACCCAACGGGAGGGAGCAGTACTTC. Its protein is CASSLTPNGREQYF. V gene TRBV5-5 combines with J gene TRBJ2-7; 7 positions match TRBD2. J was trimmed by 7 bases and V by 1 base; bases with no gene match: 8. The CDR3 covers 14 residues. CDR1 and CDR2 (germline): SGHKS, YYEKEE (reference sequence). The entire variable domain, with the rest obtained from reference TRBV5-5 and TRBJ2-7, is as follows: DAGVTQSPTHLIKTRGQQVTLRCSPISGHKSVSWYQQVLGQGPQFIFQYYEKEERGRGNFPDRFSARQFPNYSSELNVNALLLGDSALYLCASSLTPNGREQYFGPGTRLTVT.

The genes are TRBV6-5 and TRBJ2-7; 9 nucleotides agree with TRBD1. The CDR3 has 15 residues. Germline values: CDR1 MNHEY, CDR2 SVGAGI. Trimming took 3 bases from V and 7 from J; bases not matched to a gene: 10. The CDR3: CASSYGTGDREEQYF. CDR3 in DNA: TGTGCCAGCAGTTATGGGACCGGGGACAGGGAAGAGCAGTACTTC.

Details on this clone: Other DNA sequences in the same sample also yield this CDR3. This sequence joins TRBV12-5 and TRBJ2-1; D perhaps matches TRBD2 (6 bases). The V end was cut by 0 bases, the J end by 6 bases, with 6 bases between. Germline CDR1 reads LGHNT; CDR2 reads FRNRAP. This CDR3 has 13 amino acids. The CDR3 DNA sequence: TGTGCTAGTGGTTTGGTCGGGGGCAATGAGCAGTTCTTC. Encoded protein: CASGLVGGNEQFF.

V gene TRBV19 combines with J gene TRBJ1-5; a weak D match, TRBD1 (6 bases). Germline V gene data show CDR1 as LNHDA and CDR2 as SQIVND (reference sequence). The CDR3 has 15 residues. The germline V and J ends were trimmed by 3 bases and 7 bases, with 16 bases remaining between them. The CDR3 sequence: CASSISSGGAQPQHF. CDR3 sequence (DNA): TGTGCCAGTAGTATTTCATCTGGGGGCGCACAGCCCCAGCATTTT.

The DNA for the CDR3 is TGTGCCAGCGGACAGGGCGGCAATGAGCAGTTCTTC. It translates to CASGQGGNEQFF. The genes are TRBV2 and TRBJ2-1; 8 nucleotides align to TRBD1. The CDR3 contains 12 residues. Germline CDR1 SNHLY, CDR2 FYNNEI. The V segment lost 8 bases and the J segment 6 bases; nucleotides outside the gene matches: 3.

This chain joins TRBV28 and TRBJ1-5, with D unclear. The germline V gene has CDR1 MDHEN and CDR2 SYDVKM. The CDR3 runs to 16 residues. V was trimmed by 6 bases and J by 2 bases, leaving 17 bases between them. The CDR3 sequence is CASSNPYGGGNQPQHF. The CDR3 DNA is TGTGCCAGCAGCAACCCCTACGGCGGGGGCAATCAGCCCCAGCATTTT.

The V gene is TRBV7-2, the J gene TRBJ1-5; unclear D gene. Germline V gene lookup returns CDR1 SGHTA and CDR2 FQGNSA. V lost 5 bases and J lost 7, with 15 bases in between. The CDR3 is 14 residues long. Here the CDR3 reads CASSGRDSRQPQHF. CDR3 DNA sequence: TGTGCCAGCAGCGGTCGGGATTCGCGACAGCCCCAGCATTTT.

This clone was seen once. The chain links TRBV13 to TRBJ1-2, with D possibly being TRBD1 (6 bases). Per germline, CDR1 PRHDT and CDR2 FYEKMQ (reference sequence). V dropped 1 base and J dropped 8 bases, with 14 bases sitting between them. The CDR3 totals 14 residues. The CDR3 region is CASSLDGRGTGYTF. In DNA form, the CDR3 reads TGTGCCAGCAGCTTAGACGGCAGGGGCACAGGCTACACCTTC.